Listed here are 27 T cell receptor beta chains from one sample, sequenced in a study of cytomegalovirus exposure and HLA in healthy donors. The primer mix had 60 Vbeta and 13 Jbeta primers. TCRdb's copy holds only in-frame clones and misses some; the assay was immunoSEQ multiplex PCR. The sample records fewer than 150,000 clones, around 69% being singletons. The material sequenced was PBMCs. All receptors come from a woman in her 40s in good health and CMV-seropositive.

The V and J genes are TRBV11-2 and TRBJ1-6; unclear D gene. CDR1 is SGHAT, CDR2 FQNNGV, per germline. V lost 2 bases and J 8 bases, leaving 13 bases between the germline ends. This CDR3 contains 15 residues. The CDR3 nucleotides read TGTGCCAGCAGCTTACCGGACGGCGGGGATTCACCCCTCCACTTT. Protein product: CASSLPDGGDSPLHF. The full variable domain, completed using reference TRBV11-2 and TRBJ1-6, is EAGVAQSPRYKIIEKRQSVAFWCNPISGHATLYWYQQILGQGPKLLIQFQNNGVVDDSQLPKDRFSAERLKGVDSTLKIQPAKLEDSAVYLCASSLPDGGDSPLHFGNGTRLTVT.

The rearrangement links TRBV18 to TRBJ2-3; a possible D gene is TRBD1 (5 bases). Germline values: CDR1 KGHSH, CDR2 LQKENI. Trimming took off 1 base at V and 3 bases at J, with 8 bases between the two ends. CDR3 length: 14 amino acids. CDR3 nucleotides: TGTGCCAGCTCACCACAGACAGTAACAGATACGCAGTATTTT. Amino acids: CASSPQTVTDTQYF. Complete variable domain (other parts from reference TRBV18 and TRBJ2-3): NAGVMQNPRHLVRRRGQEARLRCSPMKGHSHVYWYRQLPEEGLKFMVYLQKENIIDESGMPKERFSAEFPKEGPSILRIQQVVRGDSAAYFCASSPQTVTDTQYFGPGTRLTVL.

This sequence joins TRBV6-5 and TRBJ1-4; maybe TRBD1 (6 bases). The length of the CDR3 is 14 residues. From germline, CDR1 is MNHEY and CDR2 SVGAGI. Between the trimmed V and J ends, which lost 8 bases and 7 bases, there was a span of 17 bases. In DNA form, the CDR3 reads TGTGCCAGCCGACGGGGGGCATTGAGTGAAAAACTGTTTTTT. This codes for CASRRGALSEKLFF.

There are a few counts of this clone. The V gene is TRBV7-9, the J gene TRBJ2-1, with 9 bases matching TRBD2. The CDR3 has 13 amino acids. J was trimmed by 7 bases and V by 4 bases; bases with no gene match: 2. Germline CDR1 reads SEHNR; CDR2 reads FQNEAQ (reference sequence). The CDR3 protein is CASSSAGGNEQFF. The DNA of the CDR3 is TGTGCCAGCAGCTCCGCGGGGGGGAATGAGCAGTTCTTC.

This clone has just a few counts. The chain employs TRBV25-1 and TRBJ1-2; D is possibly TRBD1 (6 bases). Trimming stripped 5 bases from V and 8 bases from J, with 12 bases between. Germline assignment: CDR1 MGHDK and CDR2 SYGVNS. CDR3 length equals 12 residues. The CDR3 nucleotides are TGTGCCAGCAGTCAGGACAGAACGGGCTACACCTTC. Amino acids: CASSQDRTGYTF.

CDR3 loop: CASSFGGGSSYNEQFF. The CDR3 region has the DNA TGTGCCAGCAGCTTCGGCGGGGGGTCCTCCTACAATGAGCAGTTCTTC. This chain links TRBV5-4 with TRBJ2-1, with TRBD2 matching over 8 bases. Germline V gene lookup returns CDR1 SGHNT and CDR2 YYREEE (reference sequence). V gave up 2 bases and J gave up 0 bases; unmatched junction bases: 4. CDR3 length equals 16 residues.

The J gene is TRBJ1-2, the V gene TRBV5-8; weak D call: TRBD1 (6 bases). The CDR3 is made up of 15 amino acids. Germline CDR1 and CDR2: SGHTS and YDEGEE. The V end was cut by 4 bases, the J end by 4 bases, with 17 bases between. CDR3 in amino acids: CASSRPGGAAYGYTF. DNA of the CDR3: TGTGCCAGCAGCAGACCGGGGGGGGCCGCCTATGGCTACACCTTC.

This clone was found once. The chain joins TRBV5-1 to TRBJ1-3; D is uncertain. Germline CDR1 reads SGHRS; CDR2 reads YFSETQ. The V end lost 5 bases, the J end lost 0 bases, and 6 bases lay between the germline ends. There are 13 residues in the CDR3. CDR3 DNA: TGCGCCAGCAGTTTAGACTCTGGAAACACCATATATTTT. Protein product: CASSLDSGNTIYF.

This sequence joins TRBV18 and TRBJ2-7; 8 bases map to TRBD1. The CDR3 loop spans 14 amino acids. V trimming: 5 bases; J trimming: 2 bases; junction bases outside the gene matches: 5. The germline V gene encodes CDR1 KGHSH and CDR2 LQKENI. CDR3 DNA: TGTGCCAGCTCATCGACAGGGGATCCCTACGAGCAGTACTTC. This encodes CASSSTGDPYEQYF.

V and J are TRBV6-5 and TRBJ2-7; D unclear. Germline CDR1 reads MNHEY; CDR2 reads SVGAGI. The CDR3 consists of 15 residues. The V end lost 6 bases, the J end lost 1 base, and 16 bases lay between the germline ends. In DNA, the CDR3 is TGTGCCAGCAGATCGGCCTCAGGCCTATCCTACGAGCAGTACTTC. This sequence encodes CASRSASGLSYEQYF.

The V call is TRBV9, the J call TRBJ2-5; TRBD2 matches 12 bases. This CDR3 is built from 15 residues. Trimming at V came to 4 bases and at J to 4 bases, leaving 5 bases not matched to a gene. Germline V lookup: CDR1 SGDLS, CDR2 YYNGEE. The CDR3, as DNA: TGTGCCAGCAGCACCCGACTAGCGGGGGTAGAGACCCAGTACTTC. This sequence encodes CASSTRLAGVETQYF.

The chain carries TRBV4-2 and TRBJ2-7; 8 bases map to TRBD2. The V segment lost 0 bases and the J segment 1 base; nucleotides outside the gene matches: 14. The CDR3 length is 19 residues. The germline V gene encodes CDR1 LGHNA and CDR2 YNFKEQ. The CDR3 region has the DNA TGTGCCAGCAGCCAAGATTTAATAGCGGGATTATCTTGGTCCTACGAGCAGTACTTC. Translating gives CASSQDLIAGLSWSYEQYF.

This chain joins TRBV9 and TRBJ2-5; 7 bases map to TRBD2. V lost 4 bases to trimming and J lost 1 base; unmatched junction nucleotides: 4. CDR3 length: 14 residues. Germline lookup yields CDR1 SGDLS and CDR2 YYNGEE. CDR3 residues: CASSPRGVQETQYF. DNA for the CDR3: TGTGCCAGCAGCCCCCGGGGGGTCCAAGAGACCCAGTACTTC.

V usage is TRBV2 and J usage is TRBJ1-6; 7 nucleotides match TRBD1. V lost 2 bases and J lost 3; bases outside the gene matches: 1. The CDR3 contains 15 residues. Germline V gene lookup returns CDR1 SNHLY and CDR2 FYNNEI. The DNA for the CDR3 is TGTGCCAGCAGTGAACAGGGGGACTATAATTCACCCCTCCACTTT. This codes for CASSEQGDYNSPLHF.

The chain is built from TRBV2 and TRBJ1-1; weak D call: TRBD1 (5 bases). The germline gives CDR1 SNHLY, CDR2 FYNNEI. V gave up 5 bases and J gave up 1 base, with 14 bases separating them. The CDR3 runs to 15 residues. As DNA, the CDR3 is TGTGCCAGCAGTAAACATAGACAGCAGAACACTGAAGCTTTCTTT. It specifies CASSKHRQQNTEAFF.

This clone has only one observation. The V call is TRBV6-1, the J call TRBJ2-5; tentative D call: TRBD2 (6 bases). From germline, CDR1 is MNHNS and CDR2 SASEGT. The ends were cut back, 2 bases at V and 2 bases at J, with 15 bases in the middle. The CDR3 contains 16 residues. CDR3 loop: CASSERGSGLQETQYF. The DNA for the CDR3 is TGTGCCAGCAGTGAACGGGGTAGCGGACTTCAAGAGACCCAGTACTTC.

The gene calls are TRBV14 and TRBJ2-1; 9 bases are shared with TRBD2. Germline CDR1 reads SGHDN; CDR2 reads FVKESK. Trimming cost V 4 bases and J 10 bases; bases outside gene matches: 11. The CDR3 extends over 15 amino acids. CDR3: CASSPAGTSLLEQFF. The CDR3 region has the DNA TGTGCCAGCAGCCCCGCCGGGACTAGCTTGTTGGAGCAGTTCTTC.

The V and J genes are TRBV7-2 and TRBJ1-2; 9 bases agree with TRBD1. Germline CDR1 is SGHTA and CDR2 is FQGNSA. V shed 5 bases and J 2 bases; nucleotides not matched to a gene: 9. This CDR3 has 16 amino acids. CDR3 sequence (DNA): TGTGCCAGCAGCCTGGGGACAGGGACCCTCAACTATGGCTACACCTTC. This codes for CASSLGTGTLNYGYTF.

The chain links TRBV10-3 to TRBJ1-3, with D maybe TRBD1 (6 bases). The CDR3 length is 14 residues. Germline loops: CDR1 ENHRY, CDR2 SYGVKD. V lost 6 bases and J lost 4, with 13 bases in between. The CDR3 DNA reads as TGTGCCATCAGGGGGGGGGCGCAAGGAAACACCATATATTTT. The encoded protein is CAIRGGAQGNTIYF.

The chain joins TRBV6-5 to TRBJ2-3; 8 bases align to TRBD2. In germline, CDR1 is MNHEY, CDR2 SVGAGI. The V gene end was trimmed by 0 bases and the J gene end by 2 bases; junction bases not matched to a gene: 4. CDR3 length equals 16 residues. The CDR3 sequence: CASSYSFGGATDTQYF. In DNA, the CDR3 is TGTGCCAGCAGTTACTCATTCGGGGGGGCCACAGATACGCAGTATTTT.

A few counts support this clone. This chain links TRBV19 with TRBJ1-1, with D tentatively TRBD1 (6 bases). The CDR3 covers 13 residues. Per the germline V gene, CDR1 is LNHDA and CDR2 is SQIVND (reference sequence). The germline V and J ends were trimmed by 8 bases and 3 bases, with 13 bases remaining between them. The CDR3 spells CASLRQVDTEAFF. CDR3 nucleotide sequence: TGTGCCAGTCTCCGACAGGTGGACACTGAAGCTTTCTTT.

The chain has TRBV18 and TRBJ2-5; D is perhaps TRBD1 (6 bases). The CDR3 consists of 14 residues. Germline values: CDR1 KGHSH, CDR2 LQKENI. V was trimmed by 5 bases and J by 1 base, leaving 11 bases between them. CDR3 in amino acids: CASSSTGFQETQYF. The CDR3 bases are TGTGCCAGCTCATCTACAGGGTTCCAAGAGACCCAGTACTTC.

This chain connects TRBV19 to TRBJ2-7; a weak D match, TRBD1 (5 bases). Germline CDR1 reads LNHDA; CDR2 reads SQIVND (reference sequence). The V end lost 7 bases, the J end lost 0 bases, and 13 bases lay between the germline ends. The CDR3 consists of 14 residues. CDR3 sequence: CASKRGAPSYEQYF. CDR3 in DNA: TGTGCCAGTAAAAGGGGCGCTCCCTCCTACGAGCAGTACTTC.

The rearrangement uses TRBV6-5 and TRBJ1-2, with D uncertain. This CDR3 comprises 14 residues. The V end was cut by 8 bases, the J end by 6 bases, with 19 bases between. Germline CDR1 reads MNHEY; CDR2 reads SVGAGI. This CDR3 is CASGDPGDRHGYTF. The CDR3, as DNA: TGTGCCAGCGGAGACCCCGGGGATAGACATGGCTACACCTTC.

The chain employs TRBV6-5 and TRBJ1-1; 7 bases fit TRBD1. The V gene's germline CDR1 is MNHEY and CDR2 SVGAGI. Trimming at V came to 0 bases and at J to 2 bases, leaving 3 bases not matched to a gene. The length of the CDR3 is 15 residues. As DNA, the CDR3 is TGTGCCAGCAGTTACTCTGGGACAGCTAACACTGAAGCTTTCTTT. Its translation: CASSYSGTANTEAFF.

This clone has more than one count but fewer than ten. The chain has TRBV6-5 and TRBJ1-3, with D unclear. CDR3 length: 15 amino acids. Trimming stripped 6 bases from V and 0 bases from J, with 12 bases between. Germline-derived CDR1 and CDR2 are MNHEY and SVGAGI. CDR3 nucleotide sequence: TGTGCCAGCAGCCGGGAAGGGAACTCTGGAAACACCATATATTTT. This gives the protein CASSREGNSGNTIYF.

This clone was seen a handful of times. The CDR3 DNA is TGTGCCAGCAGCTTGGATACATTACAAGAGACCCAGTACTTC. The encoded protein is CASSLDTLQETQYF. The genes are TRBV5-6 and TRBJ2-5; D remains ambiguous. V was shortened by 0 bases and J by 2 bases, with 8 bases between the two germline ends. The CDR3 has 14 residues. In germline, CDR1 is SGHDT, CDR2 YYEEEE.